A selection of T cell receptor beta chains follows, all from one sample in a study of T-cell reconstitution after alpha-beta-depleted transplantation in children. From the PCR reads, TCRdb called clonotypes with MiXCR, one entry per CDR3 protein. In the table there are around 600,000 distinct CDR3 sequences, 16% of which are singletons. Sample: PBMCs from the stem cell graft donor, taken from the stem cell graft. The source is a human donor who donated a stem cell graft to a child with acute myeloid leukemia. CDR3s include the opening cysteine and the closing phenylalanine or tryptophan. The D gene is left open where the match is weak. Clone size is not always given. Where it is, it says once, few, many or a class for expanded clones.

d_call	clone_size	v_call	j_call	cdr3_aa	cdr3_nt
.	few	TRBV5-1	TRBJ2-1	CASSFLQGSYNEQFF	TGCGCCAGCAGCTTTCTGCAGGGGTCCTACAATGAGCAGTTCTTC
.	many	TRBV5-4	TRBJ1-6	CASSPDYNSPLHF	TGTGCCAGCAGTCCGGACTATAATTCACCCCTCCACTTT
TRBD1	many	TRBV20-1	TRBJ2-3	CSAPRTGEVTDTQYF	TGCAGTGCCCCCCGGACAGGGGAGGTGACAGATACGCAGTATTTT
.	many	TRBV7-6	TRBJ2-2	CASSLGETGELFF	TGTGCCAGCAGCTTAGGGGAGACCGGGGAGCTGTTTTTT
.	.	TRBV9	TRBJ2-5	CASSVSGGQETQYF	TGTGCCAGCAGCGTATCCGGGGGACAAGAGACCCAGTACTTC
.	many	TRBV29-1	TRBJ1-3	CSARTAGNTIYF	TGCAGCGCCCGGACAGCTGGAAACACCATATATTTT
TRBD2	.	TRBV7-9	TRBJ2-1	CASSWGAGGYNEQFF	TGTGCCAGCAGCTGGGGAGCGGGGGGTTACAATGAGCAGTTCTTC
.	.	TRBV5-5	TRBJ2-5	CASSFPGRVRETQYF	TGTGCCAGCAGCTTCCCAGGCAGGGTCCGAGAGACCCAGTACTTC
TRBD1	.	TRBV6-4	TRBJ1-1	CASSDWPGGQTEAFF	TGTGCCAGCAGTGACTGGCCAGGGGGCCAGACTGAAGCTTTCTTT
TRBD2	many	TRBV20-1	TRBJ2-4	CSASTSGGAPNIQYF	TGCAGTGCTTCGACTAGCGGGGGAGCCCCTAACATTCAGTACTTC
.	.	TRBV4-1	TRBJ1-1	CASSQGVSSTEAFF	TGCGCCAGCAGCCAAGGGGTTTCGAGTACTGAAGCTTTCTTT
.	many	TRBV5-4	TRBJ2-1	CASSLALGVHEQFF	TGTGCCAGCAGCTTGGCTCTCGGGGTGCATGAGCAGTTCTTC
.	.	TRBV7-9	TRBJ2-1	CASSPVGGSYNEQFF	TGTGCCAGCAGCCCCGTCGGAGGCTCCTACAATGAGCAGTTCTTC
TRBD2	many	TRBV7-2	TRBJ2-1	CASSYALAGGDEQFF	TGTGCCAGCAGCTACGCTCTAGCGGGGGGGGATGAGCAGTTCTTC
TRBD1	few	TRBV9	TRBJ1-5	CASSLDRSYQPQHF	TGTGCCAGCAGCTTGGACAGGAGCTATCAGCCCCAGCATTTT
TRBD1	few	TRBV12-3/TRBV12-4	TRBJ2-2	CASSLRGPTGGASSTGELFF	TGTGCCAGCAGTTTAAGAGGGCCGACAGGGGGCGCCTCTTCGACCGGGGAGCTGTTTTTT
TRBD2	.	TRBV5-1	TRBJ2-5	CASSYLAGETQYF	TGCGCCAGCAGCTACTTAGCGGGAGAGACCCAGTACTTC
.	.	TRBV7-9	TRBJ1-5	CASSLEQTNQPQHF	TGTGCCAGCAGCTTAGAACAGACCAATCAGCCCCAGCATTTT
.	many	TRBV20-1	TRBJ1-5	CSASGTPEQPQHF	TGCAGTGCTAGCGGGACCCCCGAGCAGCCCCAGCATTTT
.	many	TRBV29-1	TRBJ1-1	CSVKVLISNTEAFF	TGCAGCGTTAAGGTCCTCATATCGAACACTGAAGCTTTCTTT
.	.	TRBV30	TRBJ1-3	CAWSRLRSSGNTIYF	TGTGCCTGGAGCCGATTAAGGAGCTCTGGAAACACCATATATTTT
TRBD2	.	TRBV12-3/TRBV12-4	TRBJ2-7	CASTLSTSGRYEQYF	TGTGCCAGCACTCTGTCGACTAGCGGGAGGTACGAGCAGTACTTC
TRBD2	.	TRBV2	TRBJ2-3	CASSVRGSYTDTQYF	TGTGCCAGCAGTGTGCGGGGGTCTTACACAGATACGCAGTATTTT
.	.	TRBV7-7	TRBJ2-3	CASSSRVTDTQYF	TGTGCCAGCAGTAGTAGGGTGACAGATACGCAGTATTTT
.	.	TRBV7-9	TRBJ2-1	CASSLVKLPNEQFF	TGTGCCAGCAGCTTAGTGAAACTACCAAATGAGCAGTTCTTC
.	.	TRBV4-1	TRBJ1-5	CASSAGIYQPQHF	TGCGCCAGCAGCGCGGGGATTTATCAGCCCCAGCATTTT
.	many	TRBV29-1	TRBJ1-6	CSVKEGFFDSPLHF	TGCAGCGTTAAGGAGGGGTTTTTTGATTCACCCCTCCACTTT
.	.	TRBV5-1	TRBJ2-1	CASSFGLEQFF	TGCGCCAGCAGCTTTGGACTTGAGCAGTTCTTC
.	.	TRBV7-9	TRBJ1-1	CASSPLQNTEAFF	TGTGCCAGCAGCCCCCTCCAGAACACTGAAGCTTTCTTT
.	.	TRBV3-1	TRBJ1-5	CASSQDGSGQPQHF	TGTGCCAGCAGCCAAGACGGGTCGGGACAGCCCCAGCATTTT
.	.	TRBV12-3/TRBV12-4	TRBJ1-5	CANPPGFNSNQPQHF	TGTGCCAACCCGCCCGGTTTCAATAGCAATCAGCCCCAGCATTTT
.	few	TRBV7-8	TRBJ2-5	CASSLVGGGRCDF	TGTGCCAGCAGCTTAGTGGGCGGGGGCCGATGCGACTTC
TRBD1	many	TRBV7-2	TRBJ2-5	CASSEGQNLFQETQYF	TGTGCCAGCAGCGAGGGACAGAACCTTTTCCAAGAGACCCAGTACTTC
TRBD1	.	TRBV7-2	TRBJ1-5	CASSLETGENQPQHF	TGTGCCAGCAGCTTAGAGACAGGGGAGAATCAGCCCCAGCATTTT
.	many	TRBV30	TRBJ2-2	CAWTRNSNTGELFF	TGTGCCTGGACTCGGAATTCGAACACCGGGGAGCTGTTTTTT
.	.	TRBV25-1	TRBJ2-7	CASSEWAGTYEQYF	TGTGCCAGCAGTGAATGGGCCGGGACCTACGAGCAGTACTTC
.	.	TRBV15	TRBJ1-1	CATSREVDTEAFF	TGTGCCACCAGCAGGGAAGTAGACACTGAAGCTTTCTTT
TRBD2	few	TRBV20-1	TRBJ2-1	CSASGLAGGVVYSNEQFF	TGCAGTGCTAGCGGACTAGCGGGGGGTGTCGTCTACTCCAATGAGCAGTTCTTC
.	few	TRBV9	TRBJ2-1	CASSPGENEQFF	TGTGCCAGCAGCCCGGGCGAGAATGAGCAGTTCTTC
.	.	TRBV10-3	TRBJ1-2	CAISEERTAYGYTF	TGTGCCATCAGTGAGGAACGGACCGCCTATGGCTACACCTTC
.	few	TRBV20-1	TRBJ2-1	CSARVSNEQFF	TGCAGTGCTAGAGTCAGCAATGAGCAGTTCTTC
.	.	TRBV7-2	TRBJ2-2	CASSLPAAGTGELFF	TGTGCCAGCAGCTTACCGGCCGCCGGAACCGGGGAGCTGTTTTTT
.	few	TRBV24-1	TRBJ1-1	CATAGMNTEAFF	TGTGCCACCGCAGGGATGAACACTGAAGCTTTCTTT
TRBD1	.	TRBV12-3/TRBV12-4	TRBJ1-2	CASSSSLRDSYGYTF	TGTGCCAGCAGTTCCTCGCTCCGGGACAGCTATGGCTACACCTTC
TRBD2	.	TRBV4-2	TRBJ2-2	CASSQDPGGGTGELFF	TGTGCCAGCAGCCAAGACCCAGGCGGGGGCACCGGGGAGCTGTTTTTT
.	.	TRBV21-1	TRBJ2-3	CASSKEETSGVNGGTDTQYF	TGTGCCAGCAGCAAAGAGGAGACTAGCGGAGTCAACGGTGGCACAGATACGCAGTATTTT
.	.	TRBV6-5	TRBJ2-7	CASSYPGTSIDEQYF	TGTGCCAGCAGTTACCCCGGGACAAGTATCGACGAGCAGTACTTC
TRBD1	.	TRBV6-1	TRBJ1-2	CASSGTGDNYGYTF	TGTGCCAGCAGTGGGACAGGGGACAACTATGGCTACACCTTC